Listed below are T cell receptor beta chains from one sample, sequenced in a study of blood T cells in healthy people across ages. TCRdb fed the 5' RACE reads into MiXCR, producing one record per CDR3 protein. The sample shows approximately 810,000 distinct CDR3 sequences, approximately 35% of them seen only once. Material for sequencing was blood. The receptor source for this set is a young man in good health. The CDR3 runs from the conserved cysteine through the conserved F or W. D genes are given only for firm matches. A clone size is listed for some rows: how often the clone was seen (once, few, many), or a class if it is expanded.

CDR3 DNA	CDR3 protein	V gene	J gene	D gene	CDR3 length	clone size
TGTGCCAGCAGTCCTAGACTAGAAAACAATGAGCAGTTCTTC	CASSPRLENNEQFF	TRBV6-2/TRBV6-3	TRBJ2-1	NA	14	NA
TGTGCCAGCTCACCCACTCAGCGGGGGGCCGGCAATGAGCAGTTCTTC	CASSPTQRGAGNEQFF	TRBV18	TRBJ2-1	TRBD2	16	few
TGTGCCAGCTGGACTGCAGATACGCAGTATTTT	CASWTADTQYF	TRBV7-9	TRBJ2-3	NA	11	few
TGCGCCAGCAGCTTGGTTCGGGGACAGAACACTGAAGCTTTCTTT	CASSLVRGQNTEAFF	TRBV5-1	TRBJ1-1	NA	15	NA
TGCGCCAGCAGCCAAGTAATCCGGGACTTAAAGTATTTT	CASSQVIRDLKYF	TRBV4-3	TRBJ2-3	NA	13	NA
TGTGCCAGCATGGCCGGGATCTTTGACAATCAGCCCCAGCATTTT	CASMAGIFDNQPQHF	TRBV28	TRBJ1-5	NA	15	NA
TGTGCCAGCAGCTCCCCGGGCACTAGCAGTGGTTATAATAATGAGCAGTTCTTC	CASSSPGTSSGYNNEQFF	TRBV7-9	TRBJ2-1	NA	18	NA
TGTGCCAGCAGCCCGGGGCGATGGCTAGCCCCGAGCTCCTACGAGCAGTACTTC	CASSPGRWLAPSSYEQYF	TRBV12-3/TRBV12-4	TRBJ2-7	NA	18	few
TGTACCTTAACGAGGGACCCGAGCTCCTACAATGAGCAGTTCTTC	CTLTRDPSSYNEQFF	TRBV6-1	TRBJ2-1	NA	15	NA
TGTGCCAGCAGTGTCACAGGGGTTAATAAGTCACCCCTCCACTTT	CASSVTGVNKSPLHF	TRBV2	TRBJ1-6	TRBD1	15	NA
TGCGCCAGCAGCGACGGTCAAGAAGAGACCCAGTACTTC	CASSDGQEETQYF	TRBV5-1	TRBJ2-5	NA	13	NA
TGCGCCAGCAGCTTGGAGGGGGCGCGCAATCAGCCCCAGCATTTT	CASSLEGARNQPQHF	TRBV5-1	TRBJ1-5	TRBD1	15	few
TGTGCCAGCAGCCAAGAACTTGCGGAGAGCCCTAGCTATGGCTACACCTTC	CASSQELAESPSYGYTF	TRBV4-2	TRBJ1-2	NA	17	NA
TGTGCCAGCAGTCCCCGAAGCGGGGGGATTAGTGAGCAGTACTTC	CASSPRSGGISEQYF	TRBV12-3/TRBV12-4	TRBJ2-5	TRBD2	15	NA
TGTGCCAGCAGAGAAGGGGGGAAATCCTACACAGATACGCAGTATTTT	CASREGGKSYTDTQYF	TRBV7-2	TRBJ2-3	NA	16	NA
TGCAGTGCTAGAGATCGACTGTTTGTCAATCAGCCCCAGCATTTT	CSARDRLFVNQPQHF	TRBV20-1	TRBJ1-5	NA	15	NA
TGTGCCAGCAGTACAGGGAGGGCTAACTATGGCTACACCTTC	CASSTGRANYGYTF	TRBV12-3/TRBV12-4	TRBJ1-2	NA	14	few
TGCAGTGCTAGCGGGGCTGATGATACGCAGTATTTT	CSASGADDTQYF	TRBV20-1	TRBJ2-3	NA	12	NA
TGCGCCAGCAGCCTTGAGGGGTCGGGGGAGAATTCACCCCTCCACTTT	CASSLEGSGENSPLHF	TRBV4-1	TRBJ1-6	NA	16	NA
TGTGCCAGCAGCCAAGAAGGACGGGGCGGGACCACAGATACGCAGTATTTT	CASSQEGRGGTTDTQYF	TRBV3-1	TRBJ2-3	NA	17	NA
TGTGCCATCAGTGACGTCGGGACAGGTCCAAACTACGAGCAGTACTTC	CAISDVGTGPNYEQYF	TRBV10-3	TRBJ2-7	TRBD1	16	few
TGTGCCAGCAGCCAAGGCCTTAGCAACTACAATGAGCAGTTCTTC	CASSQGLSNYNEQFF	TRBV4-2	TRBJ2-1	NA	15	NA
TGTGCCAGCAGTGACCCCAGGGACAGATACAATGAGCAGTTCTTC	CASSDPRDRYNEQFF	TRBV25-1	TRBJ2-1	TRBD1	15	NA
TGCAGTGCTAGACCGGACAGGGCTAGAAATGAGCAGTTCTTC	CSARPDRARNEQFF	TRBV20-1	TRBJ2-1	TRBD1	14	NA
TGTGCCACCAACGGGGGGGCGTTAAGGAATGAGCAGTTCTTC	CATNGGALRNEQFF	TRBV6-2/TRBV6-3	TRBJ2-1	TRBD2	14	once
TGTGCCAGCAGCCAATGGAAGGTATCTGGGGCCAACGTCCTGACTTTC	CASSQWKVSGANVLTF	TRBV3-1	TRBJ2-6	NA	16	few
TGTGCCAGCAGGCCGGCCGGAACCGCCTACGAGCAGTACTTC	CASRPAGTAYEQYF	TRBV6-2/TRBV6-3	TRBJ2-7	NA	14	NA
TGTGCCAGCAGTTACTCGGCGAGCTACGAGCAGTACTTC	CASSYSASYEQYF	TRBV6-5	TRBJ2-7	NA	13	few
TGTGCCAGCAGTCCAGGACGCGCTCCTAATGAAAAACTGTTTTTT	CASSPGRAPNEKLFF	TRBV6-5	TRBJ1-4	NA	15	NA
TGTGCCATCAGTGAGTCGCTAGCGGGACGGGGTGAGCAGTTCTTC	CAISESLAGRGEQFF	TRBV10-3	TRBJ2-1	TRBD2	15	few
TGTGCCTGGAGTGCAAATGGAGCCTACGAGCAGTACTTC	CAWSANGAYEQYF	TRBV30	TRBJ2-7	NA	13	NA
TGTGCCAGCACTCCGGACGGCAATCAGCCCCAGCATTTT	CASTPDGNQPQHF	TRBV2	TRBJ1-5	NA	13	few
TGTGCCAGCAGGCTGGACTTCTATAACAATCAGCCCCAGCATTTT	CASRLDFYNNQPQHF	TRBV27	TRBJ1-5	NA	15	NA
TGTGCCAGCAGTTACGGGAGGGGGGGGGATAATGAGCAGTACTTC	CASSYGRGGDNEQYF	TRBV6-6	TRBJ2-5	NA	15	NA
TGTGCCAGCAGTTACTCTCCACGGGACAGTCTCACCGTCCAGCATTTT	CASSYSPRDSLTVQHF	TRBV6-6	TRBJ1-5	TRBD1	16	NA
TGTGCCAGCCCGCCCGAGGGGGCCCATCCGATCAACACCGGGGAGCTGTTTTTT	CASPPEGAHPINTGELFF	TRBV12-3/TRBV12-4	TRBJ2-2	TRBD1	18	NA
TGTGCCAGCAGTGATAAGAGACAAAGAGAGACCCAGTACTTC	CASSDKRQRETQYF	TRBV6-1	TRBJ2-5	NA	14	few
TGTGCCAGCAGCTTAGCGCCGGTAGTATTACTAGCGGGCTCTCACGAGCAGTACTTC	CASSLAPVVLLAGSHEQYF	TRBV7-2	TRBJ2-7	TRBD2	19	NA
TGTGCCAGTACCCACAGGGGAAAGGGGGCTAACACTGAAGCTTTCTTT	CASTHRGKGANTEAFF	TRBV19	TRBJ1-1	TRBD1	16	NA
TGTGCCAGCAGTGACTCGAACAGTTCACCCCTCCACTTT	CASSDSNSSPLHF	TRBV6-5	TRBJ1-6	NA	13	NA
TGCGCCAGCAGCCAAGAATCGACAGGGACAGATGAGCAGTACTTC	CASSQESTGTDEQYF	TRBV4-3	TRBJ2-5	TRBD1	15	few
TGCGCCAGCAGCCGAGGGATGCTGGGCTACGAGCAGTACTTC	CASSRGMLGYEQYF	TRBV4-3	TRBJ2-7	NA	14	NA
TGCAGTGCTAGAGAGTTAGCGGGGGCCCTAAGGAGGTATTTT	CSARELAGALRRYF	TRBV20-1	TRBJ2-3	TRBD2	14	many
TGTGCCAGCAGCTTAAGCCAGGGGCTTGCAGATACGCAGTATTTT	CASSLSQGLADTQYF	TRBV7-7	TRBJ2-3	NA	15	few
TGTGCCACCAGCAGAGATCGGACAGGGTCGGGTCAGCCCCAGCATTTT	CATSRDRTGSGQPQHF	TRBV15	TRBJ1-5	TRBD1	16	NA
TGCGCCAGCAGCCGAACCGGGACAGGGGTTTGGGCTGAAGCTTTCTTT	CASSRTGTGVWAEAFF	TRBV4-3	TRBJ1-1	TRBD1	16	NA
TGCGCCAGCAGACTCTCGACAGAGAACACAGATGCGCAGTATTTT	CASRLSTENTDAQYF	TRBV5-1	TRBJ2-3	NA	15	few
TGTGCCAGCAGCGCAACAGGGGGCAGCATCGATGGCTACACCTTC	CASSATGGSIDGYTF	TRBV9	TRBJ1-2	TRBD1	15	NA
TGTGCCAGCAGCCCACCTCTAGCGGGGGGGCCTTACAATGAGCAGTTCTTC	CASSPPLAGGPYNEQFF	TRBV7-6	TRBJ2-1	TRBD2	17	many
TGTGCCACCAGCAGAGATCCGGCCCAGGACGAGCAGTACTTC	CATSRDPAQDEQYF	TRBV15	TRBJ2-7	NA	14	few
TGTGCCAGCAGTACCCCCTGGGGCGGGCCAACAGATACGCAGTATTTT	CASSTPWGGPTDTQYF	TRBV12-3/TRBV12-4	TRBJ2-3	NA	16	NA
TGTGCCAGCAGTGGACAAAGCGGGGGACAGGGGGCGTATGAGCAGTTCTTC	CASSGQSGGQGAYEQFF	TRBV2	TRBJ2-1	TRBD1	17	few
TGTGCCAGCAGGGAAGCCTGGGGGAGGGACACTGAAGCTTTCTTT	CASREAWGRDTEAFF	TRBV2	TRBJ1-1	NA	15	NA
TGTGCCATCAGTGAGTCGGGACAGGACTACGAGCAGTACTTC	CAISESGQDYEQYF	TRBV10-3	TRBJ2-7	TRBD1	14	NA
TGTGCCAGCAGCTTATGGGCAAACACTGAAGCTTTCTTT	CASSLWANTEAFF	TRBV27	TRBJ1-1	NA	13	NA